The 19 T cell receptor beta chains in this list originate from one sample, sequenced in a study of OX40 agonist ivuxolimab in advanced cancers. The protocol was immunoSEQ multiplex PCR, while the TCRdb copy is restricted to in-frame clones and leaves out a portion. The sample gives more than 65,000 clones, less than 85% of which show up once; about 0.83% is in the top ten. The specimen was CD4+ or CD8+ T cells sorted from blood, collected in a trial of the OX40 agonist ivuxolimab. These receptors were obtained from an adult with an advanced solid tumor such as melanoma, head and neck, liver or kidney cancer.

A remark on this clone: One end of the junction is discordant with germline, which a read error may explain. The rearrangement joins TRBV20-1 to TRBJ2-7; D is perhaps TRBD1 (7 bases). Germline CDR1 and CDR2: DFQATT and SNEGSKA (reference sequence). CDR3 size: 11 residues. The CDR3 reads CSARERDSPHF. DNA of the CDR3: TGCAGTGCTAGAGAGCGGGACAGTCCACACTTC.

The rearrangement joins TRBV7-9 to TRBJ2-3; D ambiguous. In germline, CDR1 is SEHNR, CDR2 FQNEAQ (reference sequence). Trimming stripped 1 base from V and 0 bases from J, with 8 bases between. The CDR3 runs to 15 residues. The chain's CDR3 is CASSLGGVSTDTQYF. Here the CDR3 DNA reads TGTGCCAGCAGCTTAGGTGGAGTCAGCACAGATACGCAGTATTTT.

The CDR3 spells CASSLDYRRDEQYF. CDR3 nucleotides: TGTGCCAGCAGCTTGGACTACCGCCGCGACGAGCAGTACTTC. The chain employs TRBV7-2 and TRBJ2-7; TRBD2 might be the D (6 bases). Trimming took off 3 bases at V and 5 bases at J, with 14 bases between the two ends. Germline V gene lookup returns CDR1 SGHTA and CDR2 FQGNSA. The CDR3 has 14 amino acids.

The J gene is TRBJ2-7, the V gene TRBV7-2; D is uncertain. The germline V gene encodes CDR1 SGHTA and CDR2 FQGNSA. The CDR3 has 15 residues. V lost 7 bases and J 0 bases, leaving 16 bases between the germline ends. CDR3 residues: CASTKDVLGSYEQYF. The CDR3 DNA is TGTGCCAGCACAAAGGACGTATTGGGCTCCTACGAGCAGTACTTC.

The gene calls are TRBV5-5 and TRBJ1-2; a possible D gene is TRBD1 (5 bases). The CDR3 sequence is 14 residues long. V dropped 7 bases and J dropped 2 bases, with 15 bases sitting between them. Germline loops: CDR1 SGHKS, CDR2 YYEKEE (reference sequence). This CDR3 reads CASGTGTANYGYTF. In nucleotides, the CDR3 is TGTGCCAGCGGAACCGGGACGGCGAACTATGGCTACACCTTC.

The rearrangement uses TRBV5-6 and TRBJ2-7; perhaps TRBD1 as D (5 bases). V dropped 0 bases and J dropped 1 base, with 14 bases sitting between them. Germline values: CDR1 SGHDT, CDR2 YYEEEE. CDR3 length equals 16 residues. The chain's CDR3 is CASSLEVGSGSYEQYF. CDR3 coding DNA: TGTGCCAGCAGCTTGGAGGTAGGGTCAGGGTCCTACGAGCAGTACTTC.

The genes are TRBV6-1 and TRBJ1-1, with D tentatively TRBD1 (5 bases). From germline, CDR1 is MNHNS and CDR2 SASEGT. The CDR3 consists of 14 residues. The germline V and J ends were trimmed by 4 bases and 0 bases, with 9 bases remaining between them. The CDR3 DNA sequence: TGTGCCAGCAGTGTGCAGGGCATGAACACTGAAGCTTTCTTT. As protein: CASSVQGMNTEAFF.

The chain carries TRBV5-1 and TRBJ1-6; 9 bases are a match to TRBD1. CDR1 and CDR2 from the germline V gene are SGHRS and YFSETQ. This CDR3 spans 14 amino acids. The V segment lost 4 bases and the J segment 9 bases; nucleotides outside the gene matches: 5. The DNA for the CDR3 is TGCGCCAGCAGCCAGGGACAGGGAGGTTCACCCCTCCACTTT. It is translated as CASSQGQGGSPLHF. Complete variable domain (other parts from reference TRBV5-1 and TRBJ1-6): KAGVTQTPRYLIKTRGQQVTLSCSPISGHRSVSWYQQTPGQGLQFLFEYFSETQRNKGNFPGRFSGRQFSNSRSEMNVSTLELGDSALYLCASSQGQGGSPLHFGNGTRLTVT.

This chain joins TRBV5-1 and TRBJ2-1, with D perhaps TRBD2 (6 bases). Germline values: CDR1 SGHRS, CDR2 YFSETQ. Trimming pared 0 bases from V and 1 base from J, leaving 11 bases between. The CDR3 has 16 amino acids. Written as DNA, the CDR3 is TGCGCCAGCAGCTTGGGGGGCGGGAATTCCTACAATGAGCAGTTCTTC. This encodes CASSLGGGNSYNEQFF.

This clone was seen only once. This sequence joins TRBV5-4 and TRBJ2-3, with TRBD1 matching over 9 bases. The germline CDR1 and CDR2 sequences are SGHNT and YYREEE (reference sequence). J lost 3 bases, V lost 2 bases, and 4 bases had no gene match. The CDR3 length is 15 residues. CDR3 region: CASSLQGASTDTQYF. The CDR3 bases are TGTGCCAGCAGCTTACAGGGGGCAAGTACAGATACGCAGTATTTT.

This clone was observed once. The rearrangement uses TRBV27 and TRBJ2-2; D is possibly TRBD1 (6 bases). V shed 5 bases and J shed 6 bases, with 13 bases lying between them. This CDR3 is 14 amino acids long. From germline, CDR1 is MNHEY and CDR2 SMNVEV (reference sequence). The CDR3 sequence is CASSPLRQAGELFF. The CDR3 DNA reads TGTGCCAGCAGTCCCTTACGACAGGCCGGGGAGCTGTTTTTT.

The V and J genes are TRBV4-2 and TRBJ2-6, with D tentatively TRBD2 (6 bases). Trimming removed 5 bases from V and 0 bases from J, with 14 bases in between. The CDR3 covers 17 residues. Looked up from germline, CDR1 is LGHNA and CDR2 is YNFKEQ. The CDR3 region is CASSSFWDFSGANVLTF. As DNA, the CDR3 is TGTGCCAGCAGCAGCTTCTGGGACTTCTCTGGGGCCAACGTCCTGACTTTC.

The V call is TRBV5-5, the J call TRBJ2-7; perhaps D is TRBD1 or TRBD2 (5 bases each). Germline loops: CDR1 SGHKS, CDR2 YYEKEE (reference sequence). This CDR3 is 15 amino acids long. V lost 4 bases, J lost 0 bases, and 14 bases lay in between. The DNA for the CDR3 is TGTGCCAGCAGCAGGGCAGGGAGTGGCTCCTACGAGCAGTACTTC. This sequence encodes CASSRAGSGSYEQYF.

This chain uses TRBV9 with TRBJ2-1, with 8 positions matching TRBD2. Per germline, CDR1 SGDLS and CDR2 YYNGEE. The CDR3 sequence is 16 residues long. V dropped 4 bases and J dropped 6; count of bases not matched to a gene: 12. CDR3 coding DNA: TGTGCCAGCAGCTCCCGCCCCCCCGGGACTAGCAATGAGCAGTTCTTC. Its translation: CASSSRPPGTSNEQFF.

The genes are TRBV27 and TRBJ2-5, with a tentative D call TRBD2 (6 bases). Trimming removed 6 bases from V and 5 bases from J, with 10 bases in between. CDR1 and CDR2 from the germline V gene are MNHEY and SMNVEV (reference sequence). The CDR3 has 12 amino acids. The CDR3 bases are TGTGCCAGCAGGGGGAGGAGTGAGACCCAGTACTTC. Translation: CASRGRSETQYF.

This rearrangement joins TRBV7-6 to TRBJ2-3; D is ambiguous. The CDR3 covers 14 residues. Trimming pared 5 bases from V and 0 bases from J, leaving 9 bases between. Germline CDR1 reads SGHVS; CDR2 reads FNYEAQ. The CDR3 DNA is TGTGCCAGCAGCCCGGACCTTAGCACAGATACGCAGTATTTT. It specifies CASSPDLSTDTQYF.

The J gene is TRBJ1-1, the V gene TRBV9; D unclear. This CDR3 has 15 residues. Germline V lookup: CDR1 SGDLS, CDR2 YYNGEE. The V end was cut by 4 bases, the J end by 0 bases, with 13 bases between. The CDR3, as DNA: TGTGCCAGCAGCCCTCGGGGAGGCATGAACACTGAAGCTTTCTTT. Its translation is CASSPRGGMNTEAFF.

The J gene is TRBJ1-1, the V gene TRBV4-1, with 8 bases lining up with TRBD1. Trimming cost V 2 bases and J 5 bases; bases outside gene matches: 7. Germline assignment: CDR1 MGHRA and CDR2 YSYEKL. The CDR3 runs 15 residues. The CDR3 spells CASSQLRGLGTEAFF. In DNA form, the CDR3 reads TGCGCCAGCAGCCAACTCAGGGGGCTGGGGACTGAAGCTTTCTTT.

This rearrangement joins TRBV5-6 to TRBJ1-3; D call uncertain. CDR3 length: 14 amino acids. From germline, CDR1 is SGHDT and CDR2 YYEEEE. The V and J ends lost 1 base and 4 bases respectively, with 9 bases between them. CDR3 sequence reads: CASSLRAPGNTIYF. For the CDR3, the DNA is TGTGCCAGCAGCTTGAGGGCCCCAGGAAACACCATATATTTT.